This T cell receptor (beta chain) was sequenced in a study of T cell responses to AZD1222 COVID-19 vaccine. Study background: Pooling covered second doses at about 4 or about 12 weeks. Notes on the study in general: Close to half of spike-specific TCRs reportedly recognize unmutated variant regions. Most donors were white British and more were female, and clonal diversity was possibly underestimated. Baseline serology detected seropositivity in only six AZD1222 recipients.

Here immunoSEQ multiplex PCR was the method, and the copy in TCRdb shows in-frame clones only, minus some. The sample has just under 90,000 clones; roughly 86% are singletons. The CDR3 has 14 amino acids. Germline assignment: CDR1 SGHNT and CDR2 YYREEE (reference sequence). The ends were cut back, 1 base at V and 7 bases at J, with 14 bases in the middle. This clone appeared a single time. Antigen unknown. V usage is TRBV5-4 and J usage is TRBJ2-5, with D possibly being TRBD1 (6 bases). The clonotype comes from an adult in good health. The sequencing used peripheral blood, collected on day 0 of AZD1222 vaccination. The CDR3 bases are TGTGCCAGCAGCTTGTCGCAGGGGATCGGGACCCAGTACTTC. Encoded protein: CASSLSQGIGTQYF. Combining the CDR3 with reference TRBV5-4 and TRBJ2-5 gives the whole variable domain ETGVTQSPTHLIKTRGQQVTLRCSSQSGHNTVSWYQQALGQGPQFIFQYYREEENGRGNFPPRFSGLQFPNYSSELNVNALELDDSALYLCASSLSQGIGTQYFGPGTRLLVL.